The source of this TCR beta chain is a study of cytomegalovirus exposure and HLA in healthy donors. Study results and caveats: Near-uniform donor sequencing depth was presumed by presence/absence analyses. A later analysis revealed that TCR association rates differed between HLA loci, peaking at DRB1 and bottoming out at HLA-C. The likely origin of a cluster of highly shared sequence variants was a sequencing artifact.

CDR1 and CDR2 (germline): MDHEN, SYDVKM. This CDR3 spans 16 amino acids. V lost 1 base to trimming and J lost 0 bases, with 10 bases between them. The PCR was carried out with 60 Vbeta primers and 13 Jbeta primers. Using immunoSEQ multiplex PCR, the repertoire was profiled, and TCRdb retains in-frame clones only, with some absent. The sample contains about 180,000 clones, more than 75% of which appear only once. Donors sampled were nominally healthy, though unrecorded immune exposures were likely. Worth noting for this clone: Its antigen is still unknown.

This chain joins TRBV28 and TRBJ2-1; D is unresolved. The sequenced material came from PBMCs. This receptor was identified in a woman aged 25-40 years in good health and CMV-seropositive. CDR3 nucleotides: TGTGCCAGCAGTTTATTTACGGGTAGCTCCTACAATGAGCAGTTCTTC. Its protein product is CASSLFTGSSYNEQFF. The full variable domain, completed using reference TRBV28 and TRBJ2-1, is DVKVTQSSRYLVKRTGEKVFLECVQDMDHENMFWYRQDPGLGLRLIYFSYDVKMKEKGDIPEGYSVSREKKERFSLILESASTNQTSMYLCASSLFTGSSYNEQFFGPGTRLTVL.